One and the same sample provided the 30 T cell receptor beta chains below, sequenced in a study of T cells after posttransplantation cyclophosphamide. Clones were read by immunoSEQ multiplex PCR, and TCRdb kept only the in-frame ones, dropping some. The table lists several thousand clones, with no singletons. A marrow graft followed busulfan-fludarabine conditioning, with cyclophosphamide on days +3 and +4. Sequences were derived from PBMCs, sampled after allogeneic stem cell transplant with posttransplant cyclophosphamide. Receptors were obtained from a female patient between 25 and 45 years old who received an allogeneic stem cell transplant from an unrelated donor, was CMV-positive, and had acute and chronic GVHD. Some of these T cells may belong to the graft donor.

This clone has at least ten counts. The V call is TRBV20-1, the J call TRBJ2-4; possible D gene TRBD2, 6 bases. Germline-derived CDR1 and CDR2 are DFQATT and SNEGSKA (reference sequence). Trimming took 1 base from V and 8 from J, leaving 6 bases between them. The CDR3 is made up of 11 amino acids. The CDR3 sequence: CSARGGDIQYF. CDR3 nucleotide sequence: TGCAGTGCTAGAGGGGGGGACATTCAGTACTTC.

The rearrangement joins TRBV9 to TRBJ2-5; 10 bases are a match to TRBD1. V lost 3 bases to trimming and J lost 5 bases; unmatched junction nucleotides: 7. The CDR3 has 15 residues. The germline gives CDR1 SGDLS, CDR2 YYNGEE. The CDR3: CASSEGQGYVETQYF. As DNA, the CDR3 is TGTGCCAGCAGCGAGGGACAGGGGTATGTGGAGACCCAGTACTTC. Complete variable domain (other parts from reference TRBV9 and TRBJ2-5): DSGVTQTPKHLITATGQRVTLRCSPRSGDLSVYWYQQSLDQGLQFLIQYYNGEERAKGNILERFSAQQFPDLHSELNLSSLELGDSALYFCASSEGQGYVETQYFGPGTRLLVL.

This clone was recorded a few times. The chain uses TRBV6-1 and TRBJ2-3; TRBD1 is a possible D gene (6 bases). Germline CDR1 MNHNS, CDR2 SASEGT. Trimming pared 6 bases from V and 0 bases from J, leaving 10 bases between. The CDR3 is made up of 14 amino acids. The CDR3 sequence is CASRQGGSTDTQYF. The CDR3, as DNA: TGTGCCAGCAGACAGGGCGGAAGCACAGATACGCAGTATTTT.

This clone appeared many times. This sequence joins TRBV5-1 and TRBJ1-1; no firm D call. With 1 base removed from V and 2 bases from J, the gap between germline ends came to 9 bases. Germline CDR1 reads SGHRS; CDR2 reads YFSETQ. The CDR3 totals 14 residues. The CDR3 here is CASSLNGENTEAFF. The CDR3 nucleotides are TGCGCCAGCAGCTTGAACGGAGAAAACACTGAAGCTTTCTTT. Variable domain in full (rest from reference TRBV5-1 and TRBJ1-1): KAGVTQTPRYLIKTRGQQVTLSCSPISGHRSVSWYQQTPGQGLQFLFEYFSETQRNKGNFPGRFSGRQFSNSRSEMNVSTLELGDSALYLCASSLNGENTEAFFGQGTRLTVV.

By sample share, this clone is medium-sized. V usage is TRBV27 and J usage is TRBJ2-2; 9 bases are a match to TRBD1. CDR3 length: 16 amino acids. CDR1 is MNHEY and CDR2 is SMNVEV in the germline V gene (reference sequence). The V and J ends lost 4 bases and 3 bases, in that order; junction bases with no gene match: 6. For the CDR3, the DNA is TGTGCCAGCAGTTCCACAGGGGGCGTGGACACCGGGGAGCTGTTTTTT. Encoded protein: CASSSTGGVDTGELFF.

Many counts were recorded for this clone. This chain uses TRBV5-6 with TRBJ2-3; D perhaps matches TRBD1 (5 bases). V was shortened by 0 bases and J by 6 bases, with 11 bases between the two germline ends. The CDR3 consists of 14 residues. Germline V lookup: CDR1 SGHDT, CDR2 YYEEEE. CDR3 sequence: CASSLGQGRDTQYF. CDR3 nucleotides: TGTGCCAGCAGCTTGGGGCAGGGCAGGGATACGCAGTATTTT.

This clone was found many times. This chain links TRBV5-6 with TRBJ1-1; 7 nucleotides match TRBD1. CDR3 size: 15 residues. The trim removed 3 bases at V and 9 bases at J, leaving 14 bases unmatched. Per germline, CDR1 SGHDT and CDR2 YYEEEE. The CDR3: CASSSTQTGLRQAFF. CDR3 DNA sequence: TGTGCCAGCAGCTCTACGCAGACAGGGCTACGGCAAGCTTTCTTT. The full variable domain, its missing parts supplied by reference TRBV5-6 and TRBJ1-1, is DAGVTQSPTHLIKTRGQQVTLRCSPKSGHDTVSWYQQALGQGPQFIFQYYEEEERQRGNFPDRFSGHQFPNYSSELNVNALLLGDSALYLCASSSTQTGLRQAFFGQGTRLTVV.

This clone is medium-sized. This chain joins TRBV5-1 and TRBJ2-1; 7 bases map to TRBD1. The CDR3 is made up of 15 amino acids. The junction had 4 bases not matched to a gene; V was cut back by 4 bases and J by 0 bases. Germline loops: CDR1 SGHRS, CDR2 YFSETQ. The CDR3 DNA is TGCGCCAGCAGCGTGACAGGGAGCTCCTACAATGAGCAGTTCTTC. It is translated as CASSVTGSSYNEQFF.

Ten or more counts support this clone. The chain is built from TRBV6-5 and TRBJ1-2; a weak D match, TRBD1 (6 bases). Trimming shortened V by 5 bases and J by 0 bases, and 13 bases separated the two germline ends. The CDR3 sequence is 15 residues long. Germline values: CDR1 MNHEY, CDR2 SVGAGI. The CDR3, as DNA: TGTGCCAGCAGTCCTACAGGGATATCTAACTATGGCTACACCTTC. It codes for CASSPTGISNYGYTF.

In this sample, this clone is medium-sized. This chain uses TRBV5-1 with TRBJ2-7; 8 positions agree with TRBD1. Germline CDR1 is SGHRS and CDR2 is YFSETQ. V lost 5 bases to trimming and J lost 3 bases; unmatched junction nucleotides: 4. This CDR3 region has 13 residues. CDR3 DNA: TGCGCCAGCAGAGGCGACAGGGGCTACGAGCAGTACTTC. Amino acid sequence: CASRGDRGYEQYF.

This clone has a count of ten or more. The chain uses TRBV2 and TRBJ2-2; D may be TRBD1 (6 bases). Germline CDR1 and CDR2: SNHLY and FYNNEI. Trimming removed 2 bases at V and 8 bases at J, with 9 bases between. The CDR3 is made up of 13 amino acids. The CDR3 reads CASSERGTGELFF. The CDR3 nucleotides are TGTGCCAGCAGTGAAAGGGGGACGGGGGAGCTGTTTTTT.

In its sample, this clone was seen many times. The chain couples TRBV19 to TRBJ2-7; 8 positions agree with TRBD1. Germline V gene data show CDR1 as LNHDA and CDR2 as SQIVND (reference sequence). This CDR3 contains 16 residues. V trimming: 5 bases; J trimming: 6 bases; junction bases outside the gene matches: 15. CDR3 amino acids: CASSLLGGTGVAEQYF. The CDR3 bases are TGTGCCAGTAGTCTTCTCGGCGGGACAGGAGTCGCCGAGCAGTACTTC.

There are a few counts of this clone. V is TRBV7-3 and J is TRBJ1-6, with TRBD1 matching over 9 bases. Germline trimming cut 4 bases from V and 9 bases from J; bases unmatched to any gene: 7. Germline V gene sequence: CDR1 SGHTA, CDR2 FQGTGA. The CDR3 length is 15 residues. The CDR3 sequence: CASSSQGAPFSPLHF. CDR3 nucleotide sequence: TGTGCCAGCAGCTCACAGGGGGCTCCCTTTTCACCCCTCCACTTT. Full variable domain (missing parts from reference TRBV7-3 and TRBJ1-6): GAGVSQTPSNKVTEKGKYVELRCDPISGHTALYWYRQSLGQGPEFLIYFQGTGAADDSGLPNDRFFAVRPEGSVSTLKIQRTERGDSAVYLCASSSQGAPFSPLHFGNGTRLTVT.

This clone was detected ten times or more. The J gene is TRBJ2-2, the V gene TRBV29-1; unclear D gene. The germline V and J ends were trimmed by 4 bases and 5 bases, with 5 bases remaining between them. This CDR3 region has 11 residues. Looked up from germline, CDR1 is SQVTM and CDR2 is ANQGSEA. The DNA for the CDR3 is TGCAGCGTTGCGAGGACCGGGGAGCTGTTTTTT. Residues: CSVARTGELFF.

This clone was counted at least ten times. The rearrangement joins TRBV4-1 to TRBJ2-3; TRBD2 matches at 13 bases. Germline lookup yields CDR1 MGHRA and CDR2 YSYEKL. The CDR3 runs 16 residues. The junction had 6 bases not matched to a gene; V was cut back by 4 bases and J by 5 bases. The CDR3 sequence is CASSPLRLAGGDTQYF. In nucleotides, the CDR3 is TGCGCCAGCAGCCCCCTTCGACTAGCGGGAGGAGATACGCAGTATTTT.

Many counts were recorded for this clone. The chain links TRBV5-1 to TRBJ1-1; 9 bases map to TRBD1. Germline V gene data show CDR1 as SGHRS and CDR2 as YFSETQ. The CDR3 is made up of 17 amino acids. V was pared by 3 bases and J by 2 bases, with 11 bases of the junction left unmatched. The DNA of the CDR3 is TGCGCCAGCAGCTCCCTTGATTCGGACAGGGGAAACACTGAAGCTTTCTTT. Encoded protein: CASSSLDSDRGNTEAFF. Looking up the rest from reference TRBV5-1 and TRBJ1-1 gives the full variable domain: KAGVTQTPRYLIKTRGQQVTLSCSPISGHRSVSWYQQTPGQGLQFLFEYFSETQRNKGNFPGRFSGRQFSNSRSEMNVSTLELGDSALYLCASSSLDSDRGNTEAFFGQGTRLTVV.

The table lists this clone with a few counts. The chain combines TRBV7-8 with TRBJ2-5, with TRBD2 as a possible D gene (6 bases). Between the trimmed V and J ends, which lost 1 base and 2 bases, there was a span of 14 bases. This CDR3 has 16 amino acids. Germline CDR1 reads SGHVS; CDR2 reads FQNEAQ. This CDR3 reads CASSLESGLYQETQYF. The DNA of the CDR3 is TGTGCCAGCAGCTTAGAAAGCGGGCTATATCAAGAGACCCAGTACTTC.

This clone has at least ten counts. The J gene is TRBJ1-1, the V gene TRBV5-1, with 7 bases lining up with TRBD1. V gave up 4 bases and J gave up 3 bases; unmatched junction bases: 6. Germline CDR1 and CDR2: SGHRS and YFSETQ. The CDR3 sequence is 14 residues long. The CDR3 sequence: CASSPDRPDTEAFF. Written as DNA, the CDR3 is TGCGCCAGCAGCCCGGACAGGCCCGACACTGAAGCTTTCTTT.

This clone was seen repeatedly, ten times or more. The chain links TRBV7-9 to TRBJ1-4, with D maybe TRBD1 (5 bases). Between the trimmed V and J ends, which lost 1 base and 6 bases, there was a span of 15 bases. This CDR3 region has 16 residues. From germline, CDR1 is SEHNR and CDR2 FQNEAQ (reference sequence). The CDR3, as DNA: TGTGCCAGCAGCTTAGGTCGGCAGGCCAGGGATGAAAAACTGTTTTTT. Protein product: CASSLGRQARDEKLFF.

This clone was seen ten or more times. The gene calls are TRBV11-2 and TRBJ2-2; no clear D. The germline V and J ends were trimmed by 3 bases and 0 bases, with 8 bases remaining between them. Germline CDR1 and CDR2: SGHAT and FQNNGV. The CDR3 is made up of 15 amino acids. The CDR3 loop reads CASSFSVTNTGELFF. DNA of the CDR3: TGTGCCAGCAGCTTTAGTGTTACGAACACCGGGGAGCTGTTTTTT. Supplemented by reference TRBV11-2 and TRBJ2-2, the full variable domain reads EAGVAQSPRYKIIEKRQSVAFWCNPISGHATLYWYQQILGQGPKLLIQFQNNGVVDDSQLPKDRFSAERLKGVDSTLKIQPAKLEDSAVYLCASSFSVTNTGELFFGEGSRLTVL.

This clone has ten or more counts. The gene calls are TRBV5-1 and TRBJ2-1; 11 bases align to TRBD2. V gave up 2 bases and J gave up 8 bases; unmatched junction bases: 12. Germline V CDR1 and CDR2: SGHRS, YFSETQ. The CDR3 covers 17 residues. DNA of the CDR3: TGCGCCAGCAGCTTCCTAGCGGGAGGTTTGGGGGTCGATGAGCAGTTCTTC. It is translated as CASSFLAGGLGVDEQFF. The whole variable domain, filled in from reference TRBV5-1 and TRBJ2-1, reads KAGVTQTPRYLIKTRGQQVTLSCSPISGHRSVSWYQQTPGQGLQFLFEYFSETQRNKGNFPGRFSGRQFSNSRSEMNVSTLELGDSALYLCASSFLAGGLGVDEQFFGPGTRLTVL.

By sample fraction, this clone is medium-sized. V and J are TRBV4-1 and TRBJ1-2; D gene uncertain. Germline V lookup: CDR1 MGHRA, CDR2 YSYEKL. This CDR3 contains 13 residues. Trimming cost V 4 bases and J 8 bases, with 14 bases left between them. CDR3 in DNA: TGCGCCAGCAGCCCCTCTAGGCCGGAGGGCTACACCTTC. Protein sequence: CASSPSRPEGYTF.

This clone was counted at least ten times. The chain employs TRBV5-1 and TRBJ2-2, with 7 bases lining up with TRBD2. The CDR3 spans 16 residues. From germline, CDR1 is SGHRS and CDR2 YFSETQ. V was pared by 6 bases and J by 1 base, with 9 bases of the junction left unmatched. In DNA form, the CDR3 reads TGCGCCAGCACAACGAGCGCTAGCGGGAACACCGGGGAGCTGTTTTTT. Its protein is CASTTSASGNTGELFF. Together with reference TRBV5-1 and TRBJ2-2, the CDR3 gives the full variable domain: KAGVTQTPRYLIKTRGQQVTLSCSPISGHRSVSWYQQTPGQGLQFLFEYFSETQRNKGNFPGRFSGRQFSNSRSEMNVSTLELGDSALYLCASTTSASGNTGELFFGEGSRLTVL.

In this sample, this clone turned up many times. The chain combines TRBV27 with TRBJ1-2; D unresolved. Trimming shortened V by 0 bases and J by 8 bases, and 13 bases separated the two germline ends. The germline V gene encodes CDR1 MNHEY and CDR2 SMNVEV (reference sequence). The CDR3 runs to 14 residues. Here the CDR3 reads CASSLSAATQGYTF. In nucleotides, the CDR3 is TGTGCCAGCAGTTTATCGGCGGCGACCCAAGGCTACACCTTC.

This clone has a count of ten or more. J is TRBJ1-5 and V is TRBV2; the D is unclear. Trimming left V 3 bases short and J 12 bases short, with 21 bases between. The CDR3 totals 15 residues. CDR1 SNHLY and CDR2 FYNNEI come from the germline V gene. This CDR3 reads CASSEEGRVKVHQHF. CDR3 sequence (DNA): TGTGCCAGCAGTGAGGAGGGCCGCGTCAAGGTGCACCAGCATTTT.

Turning to this clone: At one end the junction does not follow the germline gene, possibly because of a read error. V gene TRBV5-1 combines with J gene TRBJ2-5; TRBD1 is a possible D gene (5 bases). The germline CDR1 and CDR2 sequences are SGHRS and YFSETQ. The CDR3 loop spans 17 amino acids. CDR3 sequence: CANSVSRTPGAQETQYF. In DNA form, the CDR3 reads TGCGCCAACAGCGTATCCAGGACACCTGGGGCCCAAGAGACCCAGTACTTC.

This clone has ten or more counts. The rearrangement links TRBV5-1 to TRBJ1-4; tentatively, D is TRBD1 (5 bases). The V and J ends lost 4 bases and 2 bases respectively, with 12 bases between them. The CDR3 is made up of 15 amino acids. Germline V gene lookup returns CDR1 SGHRS and CDR2 YFSETQ. CDR3 protein: CASSDAGGTNEKLFF. The CDR3 region has the DNA TGCGCCAGCAGCGACGCCGGGGGGACTAATGAAAAACTGTTTTTT.

This clone was observed a handful of times. The chain uses TRBV29-1 and TRBJ2-7; weak D call: TRBD1 (7 bases). Germline V gene sequence: CDR1 SQVTM, CDR2 ANQGSEA. The CDR3 has 16 residues. V gave up 3 bases and J gave up 4 bases, with 22 bases separating them. The CDR3 region has the DNA TGCAGCGTTGATCTCCAGGGGGGTGGGACGGGGTACGAGCAGTACTTC. As protein: CSVDLQGGGTGYEQYF.

Many counts were recorded for this clone. The chain employs TRBV7-2 and TRBJ2-7, with D perhaps matching TRBD2 (5 bases). V lost 3 bases and J lost 3, with 15 bases in between. Germline V gene lookup returns CDR1 SGHTA and CDR2 FQGNSA. The CDR3 is made up of 15 amino acids. CDR3 sequence reads: CASSFSSPGIYEQYF. The CDR3 DNA is TGTGCCAGCAGCTTTTCGTCGCCGGGGATCTACGAGCAGTACTTC.

This clone was detected many times. A read error may account for a junction end that differs from germline. This rearrangement joins TRBV7-7 to TRBJ1-1; 7 bases align to TRBD1. The CDR3 is 15 residues long. The germline gives CDR1 SSHAT, CDR2 FNYEAQ (reference sequence). The chain's CDR3 is CASSSKGADRAEAFF. CDR3 coding DNA: TGTGCTAGCAGCTCGAAGGGGGCCGACAGGGCTGAAGCTTTCTTT.